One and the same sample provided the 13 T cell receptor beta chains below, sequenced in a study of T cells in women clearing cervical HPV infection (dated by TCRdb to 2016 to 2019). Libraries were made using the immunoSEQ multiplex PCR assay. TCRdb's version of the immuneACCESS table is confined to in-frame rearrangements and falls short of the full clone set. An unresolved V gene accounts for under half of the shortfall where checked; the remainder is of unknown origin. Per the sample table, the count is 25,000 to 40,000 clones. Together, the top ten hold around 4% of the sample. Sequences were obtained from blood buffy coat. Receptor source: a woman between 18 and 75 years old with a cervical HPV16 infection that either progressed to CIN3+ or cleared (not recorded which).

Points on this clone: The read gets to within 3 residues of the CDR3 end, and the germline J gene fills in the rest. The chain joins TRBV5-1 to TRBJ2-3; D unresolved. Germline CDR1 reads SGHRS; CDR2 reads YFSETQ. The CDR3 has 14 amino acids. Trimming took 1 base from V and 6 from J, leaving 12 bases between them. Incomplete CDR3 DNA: TGCGCCAGCAGCTTGTCTTGGGTAGCCGATACG. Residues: CASSLSWVADT. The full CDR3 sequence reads CASSLSWVADTQYF.

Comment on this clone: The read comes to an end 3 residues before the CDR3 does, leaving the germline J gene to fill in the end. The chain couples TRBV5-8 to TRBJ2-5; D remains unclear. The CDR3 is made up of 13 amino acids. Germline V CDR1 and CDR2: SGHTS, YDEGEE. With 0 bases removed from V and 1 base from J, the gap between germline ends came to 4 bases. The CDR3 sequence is CASSLEGQETQYF. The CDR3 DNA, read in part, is TGTGCCAGCAGCTTGGAGGGCCAAGAGACC.

CDR3 region: CASSLARGSGGPGETQYF. CDR3 DNA (partial): TGTGCCAGCAGCTTAGCGAGGGGTAGCGGGGGGCCTGGGGAGACG. The chain couples TRBV7-2 to TRBJ2-3, with 10 bases that match TRBD2. The missing CDR3 end, 3 residues past where the read stops, is filled in from the germline J gene. The CDR3 consists of 18 residues. In germline, CDR1 is SGHTA, CDR2 FQGNSA.

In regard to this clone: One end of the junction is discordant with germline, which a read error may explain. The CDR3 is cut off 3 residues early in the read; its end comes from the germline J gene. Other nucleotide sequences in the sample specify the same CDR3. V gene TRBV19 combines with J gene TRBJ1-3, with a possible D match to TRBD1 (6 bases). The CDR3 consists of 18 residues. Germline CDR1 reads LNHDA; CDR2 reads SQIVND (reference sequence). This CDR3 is CASSTPTQQGPAGNTIYF. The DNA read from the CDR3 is TGTGCCAGTAGCACCCCTACACAACAGGGCCCAGCTGGAAACACT.

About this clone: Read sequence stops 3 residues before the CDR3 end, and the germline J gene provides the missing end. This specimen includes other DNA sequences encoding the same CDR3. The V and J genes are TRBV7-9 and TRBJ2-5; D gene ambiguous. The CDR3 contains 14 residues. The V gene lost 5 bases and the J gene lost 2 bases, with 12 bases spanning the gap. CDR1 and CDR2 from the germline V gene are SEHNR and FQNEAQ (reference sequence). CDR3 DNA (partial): TGTGCCAGCAGCGTTGGGCAGGTACAAGAGACC. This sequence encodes CASSVGQVQET. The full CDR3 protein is CASSVGQVQETQYF.

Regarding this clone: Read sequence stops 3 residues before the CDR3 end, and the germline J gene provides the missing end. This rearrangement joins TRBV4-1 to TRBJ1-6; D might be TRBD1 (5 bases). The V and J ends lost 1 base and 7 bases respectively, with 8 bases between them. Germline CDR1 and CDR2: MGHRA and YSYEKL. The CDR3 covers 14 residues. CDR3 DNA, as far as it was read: TGCGCCAGCAGCCAAGGCAGGGTGAATTCACCC. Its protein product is CASSQGRVNSP. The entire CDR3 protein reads CASSQGRVNSPLHF.

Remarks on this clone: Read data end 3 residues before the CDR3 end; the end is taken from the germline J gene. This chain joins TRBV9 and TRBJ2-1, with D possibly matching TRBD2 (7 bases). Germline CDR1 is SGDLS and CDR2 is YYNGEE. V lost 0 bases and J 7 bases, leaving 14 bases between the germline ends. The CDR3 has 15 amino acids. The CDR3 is CASSVEGEGVNEQFF. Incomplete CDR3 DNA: TGTGCCAGCAGCGTAGAGGGGGAGGGGGTGAATGAG.

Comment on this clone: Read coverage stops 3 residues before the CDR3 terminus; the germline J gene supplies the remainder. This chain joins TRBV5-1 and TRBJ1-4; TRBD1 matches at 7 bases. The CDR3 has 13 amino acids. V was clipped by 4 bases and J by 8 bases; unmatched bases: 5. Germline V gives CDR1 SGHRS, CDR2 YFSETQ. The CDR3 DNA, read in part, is TGCGCCAGCAGCCGGGACAGTGGGGAAAAA. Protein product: CASSRDSGEK. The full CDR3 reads CASSRDSGEKLFF.

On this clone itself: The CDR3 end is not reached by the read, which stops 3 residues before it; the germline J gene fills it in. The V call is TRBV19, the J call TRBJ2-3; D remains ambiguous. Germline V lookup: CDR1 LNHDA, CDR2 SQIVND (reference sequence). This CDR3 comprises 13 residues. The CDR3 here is CASSTDSNQPQYF. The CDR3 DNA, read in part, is TGTGCCAGTAGTACGGATAGCAATCAGCCG.

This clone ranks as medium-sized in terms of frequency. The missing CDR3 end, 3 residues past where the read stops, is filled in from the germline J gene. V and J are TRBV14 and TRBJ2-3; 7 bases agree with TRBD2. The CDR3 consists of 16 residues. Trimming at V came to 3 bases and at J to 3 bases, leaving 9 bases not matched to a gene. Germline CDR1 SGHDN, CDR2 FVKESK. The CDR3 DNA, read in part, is TGTGCCAGCAGCCATCGGATGCGGGAGAAGACAGATACG. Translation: CASSHRMREKTDT. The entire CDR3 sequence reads CASSHRMREKTDTQYF.

The CDR3 region is CASSLGEFYRQGQETQYF. The DNA read from the CDR3 is TGTGCCAGCAGCTTAGGGGAGTTTTACAGACAGGGACAAGAGACC. This rearrangement joins TRBV7-8 to TRBJ2-5, with 7 bases matching TRBD1. The sequenced fragment ends 3 residues before the CDR3 boundary, so the rest is inferred from the germline J gene. Germline trimming cut 1 base from V and 2 bases from J; bases unmatched to any gene: 13. CDR3 length: 18 residues. The V gene's germline CDR1 is SGHVS and CDR2 FQNEAQ.

The CDR3 sequence: CASSPRTGGYETQYF. The sequenced part of the CDR3 DNA is TGCGCCAGCAGCCCTAGGACAGGGGGTTATGAGACC. The V gene is TRBV5-1, the J gene TRBJ2-5, with 10 bases aligning to TRBD1. The missing CDR3 end, 3 residues past where the read stops, is filled in from the germline J gene. Germline V CDR1 and CDR2: SGHRS, YFSETQ. The CDR3 is made up of 15 amino acids. The V gene end was trimmed by 4 bases and the J gene end by 5 bases; junction bases not matched to a gene: 8.

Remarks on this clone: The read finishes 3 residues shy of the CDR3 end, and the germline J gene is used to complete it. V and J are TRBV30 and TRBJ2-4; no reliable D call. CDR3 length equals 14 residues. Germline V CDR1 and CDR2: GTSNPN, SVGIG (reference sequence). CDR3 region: CAWRFVPQDIGQYF. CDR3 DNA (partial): TGTGCCTGGAGATTCGTCCCCCAGGATATTGGT.